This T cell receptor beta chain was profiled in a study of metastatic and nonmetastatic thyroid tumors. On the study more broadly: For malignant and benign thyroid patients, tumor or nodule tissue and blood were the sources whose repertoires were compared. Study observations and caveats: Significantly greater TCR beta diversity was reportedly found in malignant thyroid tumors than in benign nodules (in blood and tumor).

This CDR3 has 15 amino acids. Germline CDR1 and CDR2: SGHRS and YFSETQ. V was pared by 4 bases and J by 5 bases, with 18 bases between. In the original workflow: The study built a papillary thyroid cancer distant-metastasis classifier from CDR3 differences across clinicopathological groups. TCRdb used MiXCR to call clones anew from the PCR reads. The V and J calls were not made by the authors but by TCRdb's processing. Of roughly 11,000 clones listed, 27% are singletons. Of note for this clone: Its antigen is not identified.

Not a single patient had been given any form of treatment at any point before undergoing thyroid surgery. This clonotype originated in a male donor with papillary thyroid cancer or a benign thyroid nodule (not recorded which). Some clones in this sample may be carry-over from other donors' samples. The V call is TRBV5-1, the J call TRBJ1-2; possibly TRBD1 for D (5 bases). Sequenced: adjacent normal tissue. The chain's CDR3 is CASSRGAGRGYGYTF. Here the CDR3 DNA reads TGCGCCAGCAGCCGAGGGGCGGGGAGGGGATATGGCTACACCTTC.